This TCR beta chain is drawn from a study of blood T cell repertoires in COVID-19. Method: immunoSEQ multiplex PCR; TCRdb's copy keeps in-frame clones and lacks some. The repertoire holds fewer than 200,000 clones, around 73% seen once, with 17% in the top ten. This CDR3 spans 14 amino acids. In germline, CDR1 is MDHEN, CDR2 SYDVKM. V was trimmed by 4 bases and J by 2 bases, leaving 12 bases between them. The origin of this receptor is a woman aged 45-65 years who had recovered from COVID-19. The sequenced material came from PBMCs or T cells enriched from blood (not recorded which). The chain has TRBV28 and TRBJ2-7; perhaps TRBD2 as D (7 bases). The CDR3 DNA follows: TGTGCCAGCAGTTCGCGGGGGCGTCCCTACGAGCAGTACTTC. Translated: CASSSRGRPYEQYF.